One TCR beta chain is described in this entry. Authors' data handling: Amplifying reference gene primers gave estimates of nucleated cell counts. Measured with immunoSEQ multiplex PCR; TCRdb has only the in-frame clones, and not every one. V and J calls and clone size are given by that table; D and trimming were obtained from the DNA. The table lists about 300,000 clones, approximately 90% of them singletons. The CDR3 contains 13 residues. Trimming cost V 3 bases and J 7 bases, with 12 bases left between them. The sample is drawn from a study of blood T cell repertoires in COVID-19. Looking at the study overall: Sample material is recorded as cDNA or gDNA derived from T cells, B-cell-depleted T cells, or PBMCs.

The origin of this receptor is a young man with active or convalescent COVID-19. The gene calls are TRBV12-3 or TRBV12-4 and TRBJ1-2, with D maybe TRBD1 (6 bases). Sample: peripheral blood. The chain's CDR3 is CASSFRGASGYTF. The CDR3 DNA reads TGTGCCAGCAGTTTCCGGGGGGCGAGTGGCTACACCTTC.